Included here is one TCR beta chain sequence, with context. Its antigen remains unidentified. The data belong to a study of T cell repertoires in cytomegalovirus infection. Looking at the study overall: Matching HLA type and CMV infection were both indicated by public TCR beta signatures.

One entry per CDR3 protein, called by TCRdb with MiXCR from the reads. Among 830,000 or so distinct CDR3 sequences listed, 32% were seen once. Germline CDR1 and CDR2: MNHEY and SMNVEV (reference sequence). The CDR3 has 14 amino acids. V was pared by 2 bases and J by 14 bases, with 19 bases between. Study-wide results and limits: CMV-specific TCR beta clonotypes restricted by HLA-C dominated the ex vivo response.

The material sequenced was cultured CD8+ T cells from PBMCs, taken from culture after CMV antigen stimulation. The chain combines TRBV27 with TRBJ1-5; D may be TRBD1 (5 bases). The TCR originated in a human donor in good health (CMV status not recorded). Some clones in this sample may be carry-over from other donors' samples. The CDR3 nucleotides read TGTGCCAGCAGTTTACTAAGGCCCACAGGTCAAAAGCATTTT. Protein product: CASSLLRPTGQKHF.